The TCR beta chain under discussion was sequenced for a study of T cells expressing NK-cell markers. Reanalyzing the 5' RACE reads, TCRdb keeps one entry per CDR3 protein, without DNA. The ten top clones account for around 4.3%, within a sample of over 250,000 distinct CDR3 sequences. There are 12 residues in the CDR3. Germline lookup yields CDR1 MRHNA and CDR2 SNTAGT. The sequencing input was blood T cells: a sorted CD56 or NKG2C T cell subset, CD4+ or CD8+ T cells, or bulk PBMC T cells (not recorded which). The V call is TRBV6-4, the J call TRBJ2-1. The receptor comes from a woman between 18 and 70 years old in good health. CDR3 amino acids: CASSASANEQFF.